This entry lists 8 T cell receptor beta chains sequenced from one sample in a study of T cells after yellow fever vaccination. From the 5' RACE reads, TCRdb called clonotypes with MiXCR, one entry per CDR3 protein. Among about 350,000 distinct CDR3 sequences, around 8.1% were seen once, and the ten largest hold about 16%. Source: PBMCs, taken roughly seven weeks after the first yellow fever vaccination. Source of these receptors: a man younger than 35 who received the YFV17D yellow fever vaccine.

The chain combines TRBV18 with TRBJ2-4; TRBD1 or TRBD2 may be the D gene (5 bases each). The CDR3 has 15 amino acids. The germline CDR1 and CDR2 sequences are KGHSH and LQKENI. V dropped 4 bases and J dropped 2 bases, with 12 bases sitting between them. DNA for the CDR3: TGTGCCAGCTCACGCCCAGGGACGACCAAAAACATTCAGTACTTC. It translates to CASSRPGTTKNIQYF. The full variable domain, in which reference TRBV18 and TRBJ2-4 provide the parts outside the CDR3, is NAGVMQNPRHLVRRRGQEARLRCSPMKGHSHVYWYRQLPEEGLKFMVYLQKENIIDESGMPKERFSAEFPKEGPSILRIQQVVRGDSAAYFCASSRPGTTKNIQYFGAGTRLSVL.

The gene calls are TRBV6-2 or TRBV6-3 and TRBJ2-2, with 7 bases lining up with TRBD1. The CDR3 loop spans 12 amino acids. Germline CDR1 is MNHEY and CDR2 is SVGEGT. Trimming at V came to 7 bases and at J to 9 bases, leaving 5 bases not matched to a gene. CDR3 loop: CASKGASWELFF. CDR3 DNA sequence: TGTGCCAGCAAGGGGGCTTCCTGGGAGCTGTTTTTT.

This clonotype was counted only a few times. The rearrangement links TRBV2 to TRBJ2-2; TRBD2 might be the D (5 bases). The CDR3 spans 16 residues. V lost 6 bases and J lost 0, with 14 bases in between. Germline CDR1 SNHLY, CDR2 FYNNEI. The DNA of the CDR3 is TGTGCCAGCAGATACGGCAGCGGCGCGAACACCGGGGAGCTGTTTTTT. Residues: CASRYGSGANTGELFF.

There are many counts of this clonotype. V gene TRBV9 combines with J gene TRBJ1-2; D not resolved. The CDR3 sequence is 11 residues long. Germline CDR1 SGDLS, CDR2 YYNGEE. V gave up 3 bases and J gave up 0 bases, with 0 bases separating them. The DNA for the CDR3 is TGTGCCAGCAGCGCTAACTATGGCTACACCTTC. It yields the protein CASSANYGYTF.

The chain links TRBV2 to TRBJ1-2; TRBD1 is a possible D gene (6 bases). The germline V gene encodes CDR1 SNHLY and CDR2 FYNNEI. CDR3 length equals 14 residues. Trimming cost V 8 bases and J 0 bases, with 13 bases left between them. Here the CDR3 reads CASGRTGPNYGYTF. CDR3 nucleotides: TGTGCCAGCGGGAGAACAGGGCCTAACTATGGCTACACCTTC.

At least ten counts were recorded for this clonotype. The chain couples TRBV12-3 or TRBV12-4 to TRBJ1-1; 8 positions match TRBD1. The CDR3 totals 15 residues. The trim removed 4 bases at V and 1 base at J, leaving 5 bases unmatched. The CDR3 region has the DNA TGTGCCAGCAGTTCGCAGGGGGCCGGGAACACTGAAGCTTTCTTT. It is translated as CASSSQGAGNTEAFF.

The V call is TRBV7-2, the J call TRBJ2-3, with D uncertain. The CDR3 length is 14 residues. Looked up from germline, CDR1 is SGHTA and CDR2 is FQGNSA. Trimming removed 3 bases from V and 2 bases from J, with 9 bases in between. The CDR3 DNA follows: TGTGCCAGCAGCTTTTTGGGGATCACAGATACGCAGTATTTT. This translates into CASSFLGITDTQYF.

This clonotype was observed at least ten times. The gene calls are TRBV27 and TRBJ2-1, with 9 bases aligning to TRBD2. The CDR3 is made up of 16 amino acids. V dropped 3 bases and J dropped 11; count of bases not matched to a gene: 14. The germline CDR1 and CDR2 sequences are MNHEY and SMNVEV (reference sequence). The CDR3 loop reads CASSFLAGGDPGKQFF. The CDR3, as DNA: TGTGCCAGCAGTTTTTTGGCGGGGGGGGACCCCGGGAAGCAGTTCTTC.